These 10 T cell receptor beta chains were all obtained from the same sample, sequenced in a study of T cells in Graves' hyperthyroidism and ophthalmopathy. Regions amplified from RNA transcripts were the TCR beta CDR3 regions. The TCR CDR3 was amplified in a first-round RT-PCR using the HTBI primer set. TCRdb passed the multiplex PCR reads through MiXCR, listing each CDR3 protein once. The data show a few hundred thousand distinct CDR3 sequences, with approximately 20% seen just once and approximately 40% held by the top ten. The source material was blood. The receptors were sampled from a middle-aged man with Graves' hyperthyroidism.

This clonotype was detected many times. V gene TRBV4-3 combines with J gene TRBJ2-7; tentatively, D is TRBD1 or TRBD2 (5 bases each). The CDR3 covers 15 residues. Germline V gene data show CDR1 as LGHNA and CDR2 as YSLEER. V was shortened by 0 bases and J by 2 bases, with 11 bases between the two germline ends. This CDR3 is CASSQEFRDPYEQYF. The CDR3 DNA is TGCGCCAGCAGCCAAGAATTCAGGGACCCCTACGAGCAGTACTTC.

This clonotype appeared many times. The rearrangement joins TRBV3-1 to TRBJ1-1; D remains unclear. The CDR3 extends over 13 amino acids. Germline CDR1 LGHDT, CDR2 YNNKEL (reference sequence). V lost 5 bases and J lost 2, with 9 bases in between. The CDR3 DNA reads as TGTGCCAGCAGCTATCTGGACAACACTGAAGCTTTCTTT. Amino acids: CASSYLDNTEAFF.

This clonotype showed up many times. This rearrangement joins TRBV7-8 to TRBJ1-4, with TRBD1 as a possible D gene (6 bases). From germline, CDR1 is SGHVS and CDR2 FQNEAQ. Trimming left V 3 bases short and J 0 bases short, with 14 bases between. There are 17 residues in the CDR3. DNA of the CDR3: TGTGCCAGCAGCTTCAGTTCGGGGGGGCCAACTAATGAAAAACTGTTTTTT. Amino acid sequence: CASSFSSGGPTNEKLFF. The full variable domain, with the rest looked up from reference TRBV7-8 and TRBJ1-4, is GAGVSQSPRYKVAKRGQDVALRCDPISGHVSLFWYQQALGQGPEFLTYFQNEAQLDKSGLPSDRFFAERPEGSVSTLKIQRTQQEDSAVYLCASSFSSGGPTNEKLFFGSGTQLSVL.

This clonotype came up many times. The chain uses TRBV12-3 or TRBV12-4 and TRBJ1-5; 7 nucleotides line up with TRBD1. CDR3 length equals 12 residues. The CDR3 loop is CAGFRGNQPQHF. CDR3 nucleotides: TGTGCAGGGTTCAGGGGGAATCAGCCCCAGCATTTT.

The table lists this clonotype with many counts. The rearrangement uses TRBV15 and TRBJ1-6; no firm D call. V lost 0 bases and J 10 bases, leaving 22 bases between the germline ends. The CDR3 contains 18 residues. Germline CDR1 reads LNHNV; CDR2 reads YYDKDF (reference sequence). The CDR3 DNA sequence: TGTGCCACCAGCAGAGATCCCCCTATGAGGGTTGTAGGATCACCCCTCCACTTT. Translating gives CATSRDPPMRVVGSPLHF.

This clonotype has ten or more counts. The gene calls are TRBV19 and TRBJ1-1; TRBD1 might be the D (6 bases). V was shortened by 6 bases and J by 3 bases, with 11 bases between the two germline ends. This CDR3 is 13 amino acids long. CDR1 LNHDA and CDR2 SQIVND come from the germline V gene (reference sequence). CDR3 sequence: CASRQGWDTEAFF. The CDR3 DNA sequence: TGTGCCAGTAGACAGGGTTGGGACACTGAAGCTTTCTTT.

The chain combines TRBV4-3 with TRBJ1-6; D may be TRBD1 (5 bases). The CDR3 spans 15 residues. V was cut by 0 bases and J by 7 bases, with 10 bases left in between. CDR1 and CDR2 (germline): LGHNA, YSLEER. Here the CDR3 DNA reads TGCGCCAGCAGCCAAGAGGGACTTGGGAATTCACCCCTCCACTTT. Its protein is CASSQEGLGNSPLHF.

This clonotype was counted ten times or more. This rearrangement joins TRBV3-1 to TRBJ1-3; D is uncertain. CDR1 is LGHDT, CDR2 YNNKEL, per germline (reference sequence). The V end was cut by 5 bases, the J end by 0 bases, with 11 bases between. The CDR3 is made up of 15 amino acids. In nucleotides, the CDR3 is TGTGCCAGCAGCGCAAGGGTGGGCTCTGGAAACACCATATATTTT. This codes for CASSARVGSGNTIYF.

This clonotype was counted between two and nine times. The junction shows a germline mismatch at one end, possibly a read error. This chain joins TRBV11-2 and TRBJ1-5; 8 bases map to TRBD1. There are 17 residues in the CDR3. From germline, CDR1 is SGHAT and CDR2 FQNNGV. CDR3 sequence (DNA): TGTGCCAGCAGCTTGGGACAGGACGTTTATAGCAATCGGCCCCAGCATTTT. It translates to CASSLGQDVYSNRPQHF.

In this sample, this clonotype turned up many times. The chain has TRBV18 and TRBJ1-6, with 7 bases aligning to TRBD1. Germline V gene lookup returns CDR1 KGHSH and CDR2 LQKENI. The CDR3 runs to 15 residues. With V trimmed by 5 bases and J by 10 bases, 11 bases remained unmatched. The CDR3 nucleotides read TGTGCCAGCTCAGAAGCAGGGGGTTTTGGCTCACCCCTCCACTTT. It codes for CASSEAGGFGSPLHF.